Below are 19 T cell receptor beta chains sequenced from a single sample in a study of CD8 T cells in Susac syndrome. Reverse transcription of roughly 0.5 to 1 ug RNA was performed with random hexamers. Each CDR3 protein gets one entry after TCRdb re-called the immunoSEQ multiplex PCR reads with MiXCR. There are around 170,000 distinct CDR3 sequences in the sample; 90% to 95% occur only once, and roughly 0.12% lies in the top ten. The specimen sequenced was CD4+ T cells from PBMCs. These receptors originate from a human donor with Susac syndrome.

The chain couples TRBV6-6 to TRBJ2-2; TRBD1 matches 8 bases. Trimming cost V 8 bases and J 6 bases; bases outside gene matches: 8. Germline CDR1 is MNHNY and CDR2 is SVGAGI (reference sequence). The CDR3 covers 14 residues. For the CDR3, the DNA is TGTGCCAGCGACTTCGACAGGGGATCCGGGGAGCTGTTTTTT. Translation gives CASDFDRGSGELFF.

The CDR3 here is CASSPGHGEAFF. CDR3 nucleotides: TGTGCCAGCAGCCCCGGACATGGTGAAGCTTTCTTT. The chain links TRBV7-2 to TRBJ1-1; tentatively, D is TRBD1 (5 bases). Germline values: CDR1 SGHTA, CDR2 FQGNSA. There are 12 residues in the CDR3. V was trimmed by 5 bases and J by 7 bases, leaving 11 bases between them.

This clonotype has only one observation. This chain uses TRBV3-1 with TRBJ1-1; 8 bases are shared with TRBD1. Germline CDR1 reads LGHDT; CDR2 reads YNNKEL (reference sequence). The CDR3 has 16 residues. Trimming at V came to 4 bases and at J to 4 bases, leaving 11 bases not matched to a gene. This chain's CDR3 is CASSRTGGDRGTEAFF. The CDR3 DNA is TGTGCCAGCAGCCGTACAGGGGGTGATCGAGGCACTGAAGCTTTCTTT.

V usage is TRBV12-3 or TRBV12-4 and J usage is TRBJ1-2; D not resolved. V lost 2 bases and J lost 0, with 7 bases in between. The CDR3 contains 14 residues. The CDR3 region is CASSLRQTNYGYTF. The CDR3 DNA reads TGTGCCAGCAGTTTACGGCAGACTAACTATGGCTACACCTTC.

The chain links TRBV5-1 to TRBJ1-2, with D hard to call. Germline V lookup: CDR1 SGHRS, CDR2 YFSETQ. CDR3 size: 12 residues. V dropped 0 bases and J dropped 9 bases, with 9 bases sitting between them. This chain's CDR3 is CASSLAKESYTF. CDR3 sequence (DNA): TGCGCCAGCAGCTTGGCCAAGGAGAGCTACACCTTC.

The chain uses TRBV18 and TRBJ1-6; a possible D gene is TRBD1 (5 bases). Germline CDR1 is KGHSH and CDR2 is LQKENI. The CDR3 runs 15 residues. The ends were cut back, 3 bases at V and 5 bases at J, with 11 bases in the middle. The CDR3 DNA follows: TGTGCCAGCTCACCTATAGAGGGGAATAATTCACCCCTCCACTTT. It translates to CASSPIEGNNSPLHF.

J is TRBJ1-5 and V is TRBV27, with TRBD1 as a possible D gene (6 bases). With 4 bases removed from V and 6 bases from J, the gap between germline ends came to 16 bases. The CDR3 length is 15 residues. Looked up from germline, CDR1 is MNHEY and CDR2 is SMNVEV (reference sequence). The CDR3 coding sequence is TGTGCCAGCAGTTCCGGCGCGGGGGGCGGTCAGCCCCAGCATTTT. Protein: CASSSGAGGGQPQHF.

The table lists this clonotype with a count of one. The chain combines TRBV5-1 with TRBJ1-1, with 9 bases identical to TRBD1. The CDR3 runs to 13 residues. J was trimmed by 11 bases and V by 0 bases; bases with no gene match: 5. Germline V lookup: CDR1 SGHRS, CDR2 YFSETQ. The CDR3 bases are TGCGCCAGCAGCTTGGGACAGGGGGGAGACGCTTTCTTT. Its protein is CASSLGQGGDAFF.

The gene calls are TRBV5-1 and TRBJ1-6, with a weak D call TRBD1 (6 bases). The V end lost 4 bases, the J end lost 3 bases, and 14 bases lay between the germline ends. Looked up from germline, CDR1 is SGHRS and CDR2 is YFSETQ. The CDR3 consists of 16 residues. The CDR3 DNA reads as TGCGCCAGCAGCAGAGGGGGGTTTGGCTATAATTCACCCCTCCACTTT. Translated, it gives CASSRGGFGYNSPLHF. Complete variable domain (other parts from reference TRBV5-1 and TRBJ1-6): KAGVTQTPRYLIKTRGQQVTLSCSPISGHRSVSWYQQTPGQGLQFLFEYFSETQRNKGNFPGRFSGRQFSNSRSEMNVSTLELGDSALYLCASSRGGFGYNSPLHFGNGTRLTVT.

This sequence joins TRBV4-1 and TRBJ2-2, with a possible D match to TRBD1 (5 bases). There are 14 residues in the CDR3. V lost 1 base and J lost 4, with 7 bases in between. Per the germline V gene, CDR1 is MGHRA and CDR2 is YSYEKL. CDR3 amino acids: CASSQVTGTGELFF. In DNA, the CDR3 is TGCGCCAGCAGCCAAGTAACAGGCACCGGGGAGCTGTTTTTT.

The chain has TRBV10-3 and TRBJ2-7; D tentatively reads TRBD1 or TRBD2 (6 bases each). Trimming removed 6 bases from V and 6 bases from J, with 12 bases in between. Germline-derived CDR1 and CDR2 are ENHRY and SYGVKD. The CDR3 loop spans 12 amino acids. The CDR3 coding sequence is TGTGCCATCAGCCCACAGGGAGGCGAGCAGTACTTC. Translating it yields CAISPQGGEQYF.

The gene calls are TRBV6-5 and TRBJ1-5; D is perhaps TRBD1 (5 bases). The V and J ends lost 5 bases and 6 bases respectively, with 17 bases between them. The CDR3 totals 15 residues. Germline V lookup: CDR1 MNHEY, CDR2 SVGAGI. CDR3 sequence (DNA): TGTGCCAGCAGTGCCCCATGGCGAAGGGGTCAGCCCCAGCATTTT. It yields the protein CASSAPWRRGQPQHF.

The V call is TRBV15, the J call TRBJ2-7, with D perhaps TRBD2 (7 bases). The CDR3 has 13 amino acids. Trimming took 9 bases from V and 3 from J, leaving 15 bases between them. Germline values: CDR1 LNHNV, CDR2 YYDKDF (reference sequence). CDR3 sequence: CATSRGDNYEQYF. The CDR3 nucleotides read TGTGCCACTTCCCGGGGGGACAACTACGAGCAGTACTTC.

This chain links TRBV15 with TRBJ2-1; the match to TRBD2 covers 16 bases. Germline V gene sequence: CDR1 LNHNV, CDR2 YYDKDF (reference sequence). CDR3 length equals 20 residues. After removal of 3 bases from V and 2 bases from J, the junction contained 10 bases not matched to a gene. DNA for the CDR3: TGTGCCACCAGCAGCAACCCGGGGACTAGCGGGGGGGCCGCCTACAATGAGCAGTTCTTC. This codes for CATSSNPGTSGGAAYNEQFF.

The chain uses TRBV5-4 and TRBJ2-7, with 10 bases lining up with TRBD1. Per germline, CDR1 SGHNT and CDR2 YYREEE (reference sequence). Trimming removed 1 base from V and 2 bases from J; junction bases left unmatched: 3. The CDR3 is made up of 15 amino acids. The CDR3, as DNA: TGTGCCAGCAGCTTGCGGGACAGGGGAGCCTACGAGCAGTACTTC. Amino acid sequence: CASSLRDRGAYEQYF.

The genes are TRBV18 and TRBJ2-5; D perhaps matches TRBD2 (6 bases). The germline V and J ends were trimmed by 2 bases and 0 bases, with 19 bases remaining between them. The CDR3 sequence is 18 residues long. Germline CDR1 is KGHSH and CDR2 is LQKENI. The CDR3 sequence is CASSPWTSGGDNQETQYF. The CDR3 region has the DNA TGTGCCAGCTCACCATGGACGAGTGGCGGGGATAACCAAGAGACCCAGTACTTC.

This rearrangement joins TRBV19 to TRBJ1-5; D uncertain. The CDR3 totals 14 residues. Germline CDR1 and CDR2: LNHDA and SQIVND (reference sequence). With 3 bases removed from V and 0 bases from J, the gap between germline ends came to 6 bases. CDR3 bases: TGTGCCAGTAGTATCAGAGATAGCAATCAGCCCCAGCATTTT. It specifies CASSIRDSNQPQHF. The full variable domain, rest sourced from reference TRBV19 and TRBJ1-5, is DGGITQSPKYLFRKEGQNVTLSCEQNLNHDAMYWYRQDPGQGLRLIYYSQIVNDFQKGDIAEGYSVSREKKESFPLTVTSAQKNPTAFYLCASSIRDSNQPQHFGDGTRLSIL.

V is TRBV6-5 and J is TRBJ2-4; D is unclear. Trimming cost V 2 bases and J 2 bases, with 13 bases left between them. Germline values: CDR1 MNHEY, CDR2 SVGAGI. The CDR3 runs 16 residues. This CDR3 is CASSYDGHWTKNIQYF. CDR3 DNA: TGTGCCAGCAGTTACGATGGGCATTGGACCAAAAACATTCAGTACTTC.

V gene TRBV5-1 combines with J gene TRBJ2-2; no definite D call. CDR3 length: 14 residues. Trimming left V 0 bases short and J 4 bases short, with 7 bases between. Germline CDR1 SGHRS, CDR2 YFSETQ. This CDR3 is CASSLDQVTGELFF. Written as DNA, the CDR3 is TGCGCCAGCAGCTTGGACCAGGTCACCGGGGAGCTGTTTTTT.